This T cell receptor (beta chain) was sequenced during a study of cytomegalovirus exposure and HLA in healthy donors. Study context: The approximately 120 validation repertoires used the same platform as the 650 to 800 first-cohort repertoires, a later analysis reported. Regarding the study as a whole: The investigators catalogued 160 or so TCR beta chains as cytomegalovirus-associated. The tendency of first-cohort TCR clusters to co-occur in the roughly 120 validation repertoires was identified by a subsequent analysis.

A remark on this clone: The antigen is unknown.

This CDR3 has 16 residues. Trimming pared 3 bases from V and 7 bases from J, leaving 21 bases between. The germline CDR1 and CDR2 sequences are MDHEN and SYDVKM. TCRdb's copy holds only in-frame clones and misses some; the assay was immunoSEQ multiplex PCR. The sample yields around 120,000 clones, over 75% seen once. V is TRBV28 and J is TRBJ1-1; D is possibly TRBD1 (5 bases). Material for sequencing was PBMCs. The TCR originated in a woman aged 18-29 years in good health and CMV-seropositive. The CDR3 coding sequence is TGTGCCAGCAGTTTCGAAGTGGGGGGGGGTGAAAATGAAGCTTTCTTT. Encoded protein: CASSFEVGGGENEAFF.